The 17 T cell receptor beta chains given below trace back to one sample, sequenced in a study of blood T cell repertoires in COVID-19. Produced via immunoSEQ multiplex PCR; TCRdb's table is partial and in-frame only. The profile shows under 400,000 clones, about 92% of them singletons. The sample consisted of peripheral blood. The receptors come from a woman aged 55-75 years with COVID-19, enrolled during active disease.

V usage is TRBV5-1 and J usage is TRBJ2-3, with D tentatively TRBD2 (6 bases). This CDR3 spans 14 amino acids. Per germline, CDR1 SGHRS and CDR2 YFSETQ. The V and J ends lost 1 base and 3 bases respectively, with 9 bases between them. CDR3: CASSLTAGTDTQYF. Here the CDR3 DNA reads TGCGCCAGCAGCTTGACCGCGGGGACAGATACGCAGTATTTT.

V is TRBV7-3 and J is TRBJ2-5; the D is unclear. There are 13 residues in the CDR3. Germline CDR1 reads SGHTA; CDR2 reads FQGTGA. V lost 2 bases, J lost 4 bases, and 8 bases lay in between. The CDR3 region has the DNA TGTGCCAGCAGCTTACACACGGGAGAGACCCAGTACTTC. This codes for CASSLHTGETQYF.

The chain combines TRBV2 with TRBJ1-2; 7 bases fit TRBD1. This CDR3 region has 14 residues. The trim removed 8 bases at V and 4 bases at J, leaving 10 bases unmatched. Germline CDR1 and CDR2: SNHLY and FYNNEI. Here the CDR3 DNA reads TGTGCCAGCCTACCCATACAGGGGAGCTATGGCTACACCTTC. It encodes CASLPIQGSYGYTF.

The chain couples TRBV3-1 (or the pseudogene TRBV3-2) to TRBJ1-5, with 11 nucleotides matching TRBD1. The CDR3 is made up of 17 amino acids. The junction had 10 bases not matched to a gene; V was cut back by 6 bases and J by 3 bases. CDR1 and CDR2 (germline): LGHDT, YNNKEL (reference sequence). CDR3 sequence (DNA): TGTGCCAGCAGGGGGCCCAAGGGACAGGGGGACAATCAGCCCCAGCATTTT. The encoded protein is CASRGPKGQGDNQPQHF.

A few counts support this clone. The V call is TRBV9, the J call TRBJ2-2, with 10 bases aligning to TRBD2. Germline CDR1 and CDR2: SGDLS and YYNGEE. Trimming cost V 0 bases and J 6 bases; bases outside gene matches: 5. The CDR3 is 16 amino acids. The CDR3 region is CASSVAAGGLPGELFF. CDR3 sequence (DNA): TGTGCCAGCAGCGTAGCAGCGGGGGGGCTTCCCGGGGAGCTGTTTTTT. Full variable domain (remainder filled in from reference TRBV9 and TRBJ2-2): DSGVTQTPKHLITATGQRVTLRCSPRSGDLSVYWYQQSLDQGLQFLIQYYNGEERAKGNILERFSAQQFPDLHSELNLSSLELGDSALYFCASSVAAGGLPGELFFGEGSRLTVL.

This clone was recorded once. The CDR3: CASSPGLQETQYF. CDR3 sequence (DNA): TGTGCCAGCAGCCCGGGACTCCAAGAGACCCAGTACTTC. The chain joins TRBV7-3 to TRBJ2-5, with D possibly matching TRBD2 (6 bases). CDR3 size: 13 residues. Trimming stripped 5 bases from V and 1 base from J, with 8 bases between. The germline V gene encodes CDR1 SGHTA and CDR2 FQGTGA.

The J gene is TRBJ1-1, the V gene TRBV5-1; D is undetermined. CDR1 SGHRS and CDR2 YFSETQ come from the germline V gene. The CDR3 runs 15 residues. Trimming removed 0 bases at V and 0 bases at J, with 9 bases between. The CDR3 DNA follows: TGCGCCAGCAGCTTGGGGGGAGGTATGAACACTGAAGCTTTCTTT. This encodes CASSLGGGMNTEAFF.

The rearrangement joins TRBV6-5 to TRBJ2-3; 11 bases are a match to TRBD1. V trimming: 7 bases; J trimming: 3 bases; junction bases outside the gene matches: 3. The CDR3 sequence is 14 residues long. Germline CDR1 is MNHEY and CDR2 is SVGAGI. The CDR3 protein is CASKGTGGTDTQYF. The CDR3 coding sequence is TGTGCCAGCAAAGGGACAGGGGGAACAGATACGCAGTATTTT.

The genes are TRBV5-6 and TRBJ1-3; TRBD1 might be the D (5 bases). CDR1 SGHDT and CDR2 YYEEEE come from the germline V gene. Trimming removed 3 bases from V and 3 bases from J, with 7 bases in between. This CDR3 comprises 13 residues. CDR3 nucleotide sequence: TGTGCCAGCAGCTCAGGGATTGGAAACACCATATATTTT. This sequence encodes CASSSGIGNTIYF.

The rearrangement links TRBV5-1 to TRBJ1-2, with TRBD1 identical over 9 bases. The CDR3 consists of 15 residues. Germline V gives CDR1 SGHRS, CDR2 YFSETQ. The V and J ends lost 4 bases and 0 bases, in that order; junction bases with no gene match: 4. CDR3 nucleotides: TGCGCCAGCAGCCCGGGACAGGGTTCTAACTATGGCTACACCTTC. Translating gives CASSPGQGSNYGYTF.

DNA of the CDR3: TGTGCCAGCAGTACAGGGAGCCCTGGAAACACCATATATTTT. It translates to CASSTGSPGNTIYF. The chain combines TRBV2 with TRBJ1-3; weak D call: TRBD1 (6 bases). Germline CDR1 and CDR2: SNHLY and FYNNEI. V was trimmed by 5 bases and J by 2 bases, leaving 10 bases between them. This CDR3 is 14 amino acids long.

The chain is built from TRBV7-6 and TRBJ1-1; no firm D call. Trimming removed 5 bases from V and 6 bases from J, with 13 bases in between. Germline V gene lookup returns CDR1 SGHVS and CDR2 FNYEAQ. This CDR3 has 13 residues. CDR3 bases: TGTGCCAGCAGCGTTGGGAGGGCGGCTGAAGCTTTCTTT. Amino acid sequence: CASSVGRAAEAFF.

The gene calls are TRBV5-1 and TRBJ1-1, with TRBD1 matching over 9 bases. V gave up 2 bases and J gave up 6 bases; unmatched junction bases: 8. The germline V gene has CDR1 SGHRS and CDR2 YFSETQ. CDR3 length: 15 amino acids. The CDR3 is CASSFGTGYYPEAFF. The CDR3 DNA reads TGCGCCAGCAGCTTCGGGACAGGGTATTATCCTGAAGCTTTCTTT.

The chain uses TRBV19 and TRBJ2-5; 10 nucleotides line up with TRBD1. Germline CDR1 LNHDA, CDR2 SQIVND (reference sequence). This CDR3 is 16 amino acids long. Trimming removed 6 bases from V and 4 bases from J; junction bases left unmatched: 11. For the CDR3, the DNA is TGTGCCAGTAGGGACATGACAGGGGGCATGGTAGAGACCCAGTACTTC. Translated, it gives CASRDMTGGMVETQYF.

The chain has TRBV7-3 and TRBJ1-1; no clear D gene. The CDR3 extends over 13 amino acids. Germline CDR1 is SGHTA and CDR2 is FQGTGA. The V gene lost 2 bases and the J gene lost 0 bases, with 4 bases spanning the gap. The CDR3 is CASSLQLNTEAFF. DNA for the CDR3: TGTGCCAGCAGCTTACAGTTGAACACTGAAGCTTTCTTT.

This rearrangement joins TRBV5-1 to TRBJ2-2; the match to TRBD1 covers 8 bases. The length of the CDR3 is 14 residues. Germline V gene data show CDR1 as SGHRS and CDR2 as YFSETQ. Trimming cost V 9 bases and J 3 bases; bases outside gene matches: 7. CDR3 amino acids: CATAMTGDTGELFF. The CDR3 DNA sequence: TGCGCCACCGCAATGACAGGGGACACCGGGGAGCTGTTTTTT.

The chain combines TRBV27 with TRBJ2-7; 7 bases are shared with TRBD1. The CDR3 runs 14 residues. Per germline, CDR1 MNHEY and CDR2 SMNVEV (reference sequence). CDR3 in amino acids: CVSSPRTGSYEQYF. DNA for the CDR3: TGTGTCAGTAGCCCTAGGACAGGCTCGTACGAGCAGTACTTC.